This entry lists 10 T cell receptor beta chains sequenced from one sample in a study of identical twins. TCRdb reanalysed the 5' RACE reads using MiXCR and keeps one entry per CDR3 protein. The sample has over 500,000 distinct CDR3 sequences, around 20% seen once; the top ten hold 0.75% to 0.95%. These records were also assigned to another study, of T cells expressing NK-cell markers.

The sequenced sample consisted of CD4+ T cells sorted from blood. The source of these receptors is a young woman in good health.

This clonotype has only a few counts. The rearrangement uses TRBV7-7 and TRBJ2-2; perhaps TRBD1 as D (5 bases). Germline CDR1 is SSHAT and CDR2 is FNYEAQ (reference sequence). The CDR3 sequence is 14 residues long. V lost 1 base, J lost 6 bases, and 9 bases lay in between. CDR3 in amino acids: CASSLDVGAGELFF. Written as DNA, the CDR3 is TGTGCCAGCAGCTTAGACGTAGGGGCCGGGGAGCTGTTTTTT.

The V and J genes are TRBV7-2 and TRBJ2-1; the D gene is possibly TRBD1 (7 bases). V was pared by 5 bases and J by 0 bases, with 14 bases between. Germline CDR1 SGHTA, CDR2 FQGNSA. The CDR3 is made up of 16 amino acids. The CDR3 nucleotides are TGTGCCAGCAGCACCCAGGGGGGCAGCTCCTACAATGAGCAGTTCTTC. Translating gives CASSTQGGSSYNEQFF.

This clonotype was counted only a few times. The chain's CDR3 is CAIRSAGDSPLHF. The CDR3 bases are TGTGCCATCAGAAGTGCGGGGGATTCACCCCTCCACTTT. The chain recombines TRBV10-3 with TRBJ1-6; D is perhaps TRBD1 (5 bases). Trimming pared 6 bases from V and 8 bases from J, leaving 11 bases between. Germline CDR1 reads ENHRY; CDR2 reads SYGVKD. The CDR3 covers 13 residues.

This clonotype was counted many times. The rearrangement links TRBV5-1 to TRBJ2-7; the D gene could be TRBD1 or TRBD2 (5 bases each). The CDR3 contains 14 residues. V lost 6 bases and J lost 2, with 15 bases in between. Per the germline V gene, CDR1 is SGHRS and CDR2 is YFSETQ. CDR3 in amino acids: CASTRDGATYEQYF. The CDR3 DNA reads as TGCGCCAGCACCCGGGACGGTGCCACCTACGAGCAGTACTTC.

This CDR3 reads CASSLGQSYNSPLHF. DNA of the CDR3: TGTGCCAGCAGCTTAGGGCAATCTTATAATTCACCCCTCCACTTT. This chain joins TRBV7-2 and TRBJ1-6; D is unclear. Germline V gene lookup returns CDR1 SGHTA and CDR2 FQGNSA. With 1 base removed from V and 4 bases from J, the gap between germline ends came to 8 bases. The CDR3 is 15 residues long.

The rearrangement joins TRBV7-3 to TRBJ2-6; no reliable D call. CDR1 is SGHTA, CDR2 FQGTGA, per germline. Trimming took off 8 bases at V and 1 base at J, with 9 bases between the two ends. The CDR3 consists of 14 residues. CDR3 region: CASGRISGANVLTF. CDR3 DNA: TGTGCCAGCGGACGAATATCTGGGGCCAACGTCCTGACTTTC.

In DNA form, the CDR3 reads TGCAGTGCTAGAATTAGCGGGGGCCCCTACAATGAGCAGTTCTTC. It yields the protein CSARISGGPYNEQFF. J is TRBJ2-1 and V is TRBV20-1; 9 bases are shared with TRBD2. Looked up from germline, CDR1 is DFQATT and CDR2 is SNEGSKA (reference sequence). This CDR3 is built from 15 residues. The J segment lost 2 bases and the V segment lost 2 bases, leaving 4 bases of the junction unmatched.

This clonotype was picked up a small number of times. The chain joins TRBV2 to TRBJ2-7, with 7 bases fitting TRBD2. Unmatched junction bases numbered 17, after V lost 6 bases and J lost 6 bases. The germline CDR1 and CDR2 sequences are SNHLY and FYNNEI. The CDR3 spans 16 residues. CDR3 amino acids: CASSRIVGGFSGEQYF. CDR3 DNA: TGTGCCAGCAGCCGCATAGTGGGGGGGTTCTCGGGCGAGCAGTACTTC.

The sample holds a few counts of this clonotype. The chain combines TRBV6-1 with TRBJ2-1; D is tentatively TRBD1 or TRBD2 (5 bases each). The CDR3 has 14 residues. CDR1 MNHNS and CDR2 SASEGT come from the germline V gene. Deletions cut 5 bases from V and 8 bases from J, with 16 bases between. CDR3 in DNA: TGTGCCAGCAGTCCGGGACCTCGGCCCCATGAGCAGTTCTTC. Protein sequence: CASSPGPRPHEQFF.

This clonotype has a handful of counts. The rearrangement uses TRBV6-6 and TRBJ1-2; possible D gene TRBD1, 6 bases. CDR3 length equals 13 residues. Trimming pared 8 bases from V and 2 bases from J, leaving 12 bases between. Germline assignment: CDR1 MNHNY and CDR2 SVGAGI (reference sequence). CDR3 nucleotide sequence: TGTGCCAGCGGGCAAACAGGGAACTATGGCTACACCTTC. It encodes CASGQTGNYGYTF.